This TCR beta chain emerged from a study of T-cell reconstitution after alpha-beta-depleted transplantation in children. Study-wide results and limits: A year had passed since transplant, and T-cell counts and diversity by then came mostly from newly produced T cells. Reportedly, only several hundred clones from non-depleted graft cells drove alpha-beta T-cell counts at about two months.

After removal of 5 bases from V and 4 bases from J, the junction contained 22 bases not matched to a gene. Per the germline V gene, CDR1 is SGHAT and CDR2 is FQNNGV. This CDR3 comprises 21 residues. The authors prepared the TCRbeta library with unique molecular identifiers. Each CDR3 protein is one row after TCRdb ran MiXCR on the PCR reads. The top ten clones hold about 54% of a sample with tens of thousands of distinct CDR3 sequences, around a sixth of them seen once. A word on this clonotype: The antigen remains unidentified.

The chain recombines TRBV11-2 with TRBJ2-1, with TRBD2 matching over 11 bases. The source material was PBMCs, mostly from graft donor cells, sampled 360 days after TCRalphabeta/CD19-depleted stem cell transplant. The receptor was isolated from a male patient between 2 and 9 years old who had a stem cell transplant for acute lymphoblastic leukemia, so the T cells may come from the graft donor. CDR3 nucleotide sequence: TGTGCCAGCAGCCCGAGACGACTAGCGGGAAGGTTTCCGATCGTTTACAATGAGCAGTTCTTC. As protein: CASSPRRLAGRFPIVYNEQFF.